The 4 T cell receptor beta chains in this list originate from one sample, sequenced in a study of naive and memory T cell subsets. Findings and limits, study-wide: A few larger clonotypes appeared in naive repertoires, especially CD8, possibly memory cells re-expressing CD45RA.

The beta constant-region primer was an equimolar mix of two oligonucleotides covering TRBC1 and TRBC2. Ligated cDNA was amplified by four rounds of PCR with nested alpha and beta constant-region primers and SP2. MiXCR, run by TCRdb on the UMI-ligation and nested PCR reads, gives a single entry per CDR3 protein. Of around 93,000 distinct CDR3 sequences in the sample, about 10% were seen once. Their antigens are not known. Sequenced material: naive CD4+ T cells from blood. All receptors come from a human donor in good health.

The chain uses TRBV7-9 and TRBJ2-2, with D tentatively TRBD1 (6 bases). The CDR3 extends over 16 amino acids. CDR1 and CDR2 (germline): SEHNR, FQNEAQ (reference sequence). V dropped 2 bases and J dropped 4 bases, with 14 bases sitting between them. The CDR3 is CASSLLAGEGTGELFF. CDR3 nucleotide sequence: TGTGCCAGCAGCTTATTAGCAGGGGAAGGCACCGGGGAGCTGTTTTTT.

This clonotype was detected a few times. The chain is built from TRBV21-1 and TRBJ2-5; whether TRBD1, the table's D call, matches the DNA was not checked. TRBV21-1 is a listed pseudogene. The CDR3 is made up of 17 amino acids. The CDR3 protein is CASSKLGLWRREETQYF. The CDR3 DNA follows: TGTGCCAGCAGCAAATTGGGGCTTTGGCGCCGGGAAGAGACCCAGTACTTC.

This clonotype was seen more than once but under ten times. The rearrangement joins TRBV12-3 or TRBV12-4 to TRBJ2-1; 7 nucleotides line up with TRBD2. The V segment lost 8 bases and the J segment 7 bases; nucleotides outside the gene matches: 11. The CDR3 spans 14 residues. The CDR3 bases are TGTGCCAGCGCCTCGCTCGGGAGGACGAATGAGCAGTTCTTC. Amino acid sequence: CASASLGRTNEQFF.

J is TRBJ2-3 and V is TRBV7-9; 12 nucleotides match TRBD2. Losses at the gene ends were 1 base for V and 4 bases for J; bases not matched to a gene: 9. The CDR3 has 18 amino acids. Germline CDR1 reads SEHNR; CDR2 reads FQNEAQ (reference sequence). In DNA, the CDR3 is TGTGCCAGCAGCTTAGTCGAGACTAGCGGGAGTTGGGCAGATACGCAGTATTTT. It codes for CASSLVETSGSWADTQYF.